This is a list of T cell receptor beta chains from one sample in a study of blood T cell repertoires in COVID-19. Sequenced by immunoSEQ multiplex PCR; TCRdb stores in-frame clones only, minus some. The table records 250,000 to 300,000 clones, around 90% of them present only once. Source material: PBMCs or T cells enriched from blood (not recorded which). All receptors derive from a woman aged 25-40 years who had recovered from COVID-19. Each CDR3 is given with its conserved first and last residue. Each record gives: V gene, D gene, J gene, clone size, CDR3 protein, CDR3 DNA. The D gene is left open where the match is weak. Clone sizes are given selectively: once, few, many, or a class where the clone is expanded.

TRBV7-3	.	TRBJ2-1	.	CASSTGLGNEQFF	TGTGCCAGCAGCACAGGGCTCGGAAATGAGCAGTTCTTC
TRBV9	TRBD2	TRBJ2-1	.	CASSPGLAGLHEQFF	TGTGCCAGCAGCCCTGGACTAGCGGGACTGCATGAGCAGTTCTTC
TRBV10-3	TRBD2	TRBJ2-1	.	CAISDPTSGSANEQFF	TGTGCCATCAGTGACCCGACTAGCGGGAGTGCTAATGAGCAGTTCTTC
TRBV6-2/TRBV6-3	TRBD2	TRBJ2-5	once	CASSYLAGSSETQYF	TGTGCCAGCAGTTACTTAGCGGGTTCTTCAGAGACCCAGTACTTC
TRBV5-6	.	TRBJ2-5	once	CASSPVLKETQYF	TGTGCCAGCAGCCCCGTGCTAAAAGAGACCCAGTACTTC
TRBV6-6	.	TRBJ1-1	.	CASSYVLANTEAFF	TGTGCCAGCAGTTACGTCCTGGCCAACACTGAAGCTTTCTTT
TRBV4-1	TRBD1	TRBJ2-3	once	CASSPGQASSTDTQYF	TGCGCCAGCAGCCCCGGACAGGCCTCTAGCACAGATACGCAGTATTTT
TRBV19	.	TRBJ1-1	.	CASSLDRVNTEAFF	TGTGCCAGTAGCCTGGACAGAGTGAACACTGAAGCTTTCTTT
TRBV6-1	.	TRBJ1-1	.	CASSEIRGLGEAFF	TGTGCCAGCAGTGAAATACGAGGGTTGGGTGAAGCTTTCTTT
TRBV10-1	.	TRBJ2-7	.	CASSEYGIADLYEQYF	TGCGCCAGCAGTGAGTACGGAATAGCGGATCTTTACGAGCAGTACTTC
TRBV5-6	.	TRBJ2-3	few	CASSSYTRSGSDTQYF	TGTGCCAGCAGCTCGTATACTAGGTCCGGTTCAGATACGCAGTATTTT
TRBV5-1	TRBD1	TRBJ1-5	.	CASRKGAEGNQPQHF	TGCGCCAGCCGGAAGGGGGCTGAGGGCAATCAGCCCCAGCATTTT
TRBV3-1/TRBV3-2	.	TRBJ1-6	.	CASSPGMGQGNSPLHF	TGTGCCAGCAGCCCAGGCATGGGGCAGGGCAATTCACCCCTCCACTTT
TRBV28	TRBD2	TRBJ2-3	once	CASSRISGRADTQYF	TGTGCCAGCAGCAGAATTAGCGGGAGGGCGGATACGCAGTATTTT
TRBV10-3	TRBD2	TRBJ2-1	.	CAISESGLAGNEQFF	TGTGCCATCAGTGAGTCGGGACTAGCTGGCAATGAGCAGTTCTTC
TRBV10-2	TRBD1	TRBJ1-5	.	CASNKNMGTGGFQPQHF	TGCGCCAGCAATAAGAATATGGGGACAGGGGGCTTTCAGCCCCAGCATTTT
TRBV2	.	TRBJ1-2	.	CASRLDSPKYGYTF	TGTGCCAGCAGATTGGACAGCCCCAAATATGGCTACACCTTC
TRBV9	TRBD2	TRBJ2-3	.	CASSVEPLAGFTDTQYF	TGTGCCAGCAGCGTAGAGCCTCTAGCGGGTTTCACAGATACGCAGTATTTT
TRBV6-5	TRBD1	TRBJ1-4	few	CASSRGGTGSEKLFF	TGTGCCAGCAGTAGGGGGGGGACAGGAAGTGAAAAACTGTTTTTT
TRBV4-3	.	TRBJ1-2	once	CASSQDSGRPGYTF	TGCGCCAGCAGCCAAGATTCAGGGCGTCCTGGCTACACCTTC
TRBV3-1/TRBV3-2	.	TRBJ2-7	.	CASSQVQGRFMEQYF	TGTGCCAGCAGCCAAGTCCAGGGTCGCTTCATGGAGCAGTACTTC
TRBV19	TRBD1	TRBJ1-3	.	CASRADRASGNTIYF	TGTGCCAGTAGGGCCGACAGGGCATCTGGAAACACCATATATTTT
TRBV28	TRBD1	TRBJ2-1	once	CASSRDSSYNEQFF	TGTGCCAGCTCCCGGGACAGCTCCTACAATGAGCAGTTCTTC
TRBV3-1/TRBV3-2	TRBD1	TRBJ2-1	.	CASSQVGTVYNEQFF	TGTGCCAGCAGCCAAGTTGGGACAGTTTACAATGAGCAGTTCTTC
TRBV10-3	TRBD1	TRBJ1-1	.	CAISDRENTEAFF	TGTGCCATCAGCGACAGGGAGAACACTGAAGCTTTCTTT
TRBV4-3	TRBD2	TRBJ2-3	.	CASSQARGLAGVDTQYF	TGCGCCAGCAGCCAAGCTCGAGGACTAGCGGGAGTAGATACGCAGTATTTT
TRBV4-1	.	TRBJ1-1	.	CASSLGDKLNTEAFF	TGCGCCAGCAGCCTAGGGGACAAACTGAACACTGAAGCTTTCTTT
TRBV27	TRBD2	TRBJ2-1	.	CASRSRGLAGIHNEQFF	TGTGCCAGCAGATCAAGGGGACTAGCGGGGATCCACAATGAGCAGTTCTTC
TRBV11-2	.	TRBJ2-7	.	CASSSVRVHEQYF	TGTGCCAGCAGCTCGGTGAGGGTCCACGAGCAGTACTTC
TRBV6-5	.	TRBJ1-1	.	CASSYAGMNTEAFF	TGTGCCAGCAGTTACGCAGGCATGAACACTGAAGCTTTCTTT